This T cell receptor (beta chain) was identified during a study of cytomegalovirus exposure and HLA in healthy donors. Germline CDR1 SGHNT, CDR2 YENEEA. The CDR3 is made up of 15 amino acids. V gave up 1 base and J gave up 6 bases; unmatched junction bases: 6. Study-level findings and limits: The likely explanation for a cluster of highly shared sequence variants was sequencing artifact.

Points on this clone: Antigen specificity is unknown.

Primers included in the PCR were 60 Vbeta and 13 Jbeta primers. Produced via immunoSEQ multiplex PCR; TCRdb's table is partial and in-frame only. The table has about 62,000 clones, approximately 80% seen once; the top ten hold around 2.9%. What was sequenced was PBMCs. The sequence derives from a woman in her thirties in good health and CMV-seronegative. The gene calls are TRBV11-3 and TRBJ2-3; 8 bases map to TRBD1. This CDR3 is CASSLGGQEGDTQYF. The DNA for the CDR3 is TGTGCCAGCAGCTTAGGGGGACAGGAGGGGGATACGCAGTATTTT.